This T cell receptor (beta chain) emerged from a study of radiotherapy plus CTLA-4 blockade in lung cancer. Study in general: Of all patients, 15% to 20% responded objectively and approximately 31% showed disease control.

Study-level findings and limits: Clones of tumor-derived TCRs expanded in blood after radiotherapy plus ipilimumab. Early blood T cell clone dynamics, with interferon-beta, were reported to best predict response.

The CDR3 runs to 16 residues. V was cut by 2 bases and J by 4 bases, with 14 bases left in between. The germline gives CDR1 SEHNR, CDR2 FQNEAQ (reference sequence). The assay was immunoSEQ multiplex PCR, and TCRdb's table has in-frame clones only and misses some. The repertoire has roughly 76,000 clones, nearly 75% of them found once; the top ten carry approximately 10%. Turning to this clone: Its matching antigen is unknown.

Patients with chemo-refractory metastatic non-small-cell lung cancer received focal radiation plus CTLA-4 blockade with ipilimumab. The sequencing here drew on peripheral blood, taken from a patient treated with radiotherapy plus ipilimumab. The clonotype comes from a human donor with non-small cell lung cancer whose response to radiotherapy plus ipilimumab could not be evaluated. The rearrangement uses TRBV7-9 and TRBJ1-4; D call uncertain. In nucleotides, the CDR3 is TGTGCCAGCAGCTTACTTAACGAGAACGATAATGAAAAACTGTTTTTT. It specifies CASSLLNENDNEKLFF.